The clone carrying this T cell receptor (beta chain) was found a few times. The sample originates from a study of T cells after yellow fever vaccination. TCRdb called the 5' RACE reads again in MiXCR, with one record for every CDR3 protein. Of 500,000 to 650,000 distinct CDR3 sequences in the sample, about 15% were seen once. Source: PBMCs, taken 4 to 5 days after the first yellow fever vaccination. This TCR came from a man younger than 35 who received the YFV17D yellow fever vaccine.

The chain's CDR3 is CASSQDLVPFDDEAFF. CDR3 nucleotides: TGCGCCAGCAGCCAAGATTTGGTTCCCTTCGACGATGAAGCTTTCTTT. V and J are TRBV4-3 and TRBJ1-1; D not certain. V was clipped by 0 bases and J by 7 bases, with 18 bases between them. The CDR3 is made up of 16 amino acids. CDR1 and CDR2 from the germline V gene are LGHNA and YSLEER.